This is a list of T cell receptor beta chains from one sample in a study of T-cell memory formation after mild COVID-19. TCRdb reanalysed the 5' RACE reads using MiXCR and keeps one entry per CDR3 protein. The repertoire consists of more than 450,000 distinct CDR3 sequences, with about a sixth occurring once and the leading ten covering 9.5% to 15%. The specimen sequenced was PBMCs or a T cell subset sorted from them (not recorded which). These receptors were collected from an adult woman who had mild COVID-19 (a few samples of this study predate the infection). Cell type and time point are not known. CDR3s include the opening cysteine and the closing phenylalanine or tryptophan. A D gene is named only where the DNA matches it firmly. Size values are once, few and many counts, or a class for expanded clones, and some rows have none.

d_call: -
v_call: TRBV7-2
j_call: TRBJ1-1
clone_size: -
cdr3_aa: CASSFHGGGNTEAFF
cdr3_nt: TGTGCCAGCAGCTTTCACGGTGGAGGGAACACTGAAGCTTTCTTT

d_call: TRBD1
v_call: TRBV6-5
j_call: TRBJ1-1
clone_size: -
cdr3_aa: CASRPRGLDTEAFF
cdr3_nt: TGTGCCAGCAGGCCCAGGGGGCTGGACACTGAAGCTTTCTTT

d_call: -
v_call: TRBV30
j_call: TRBJ1-2
clone_size: few
cdr3_aa: CAWRDRRDGYTF
cdr3_nt: TGTGCCTGGAGAGACAGGCGGGACGGCTACACCTTC

d_call: -
v_call: TRBV20-1
j_call: TRBJ2-1
clone_size: few
cdr3_aa: CSAPRWPSIGYNEQFF
cdr3_nt: TGCAGTGCCCCGAGGTGGCCTTCCATAGGGTACAATGAGCAGTTCTTC

d_call: TRBD2
v_call: TRBV9
j_call: TRBJ2-7
clone_size: -
cdr3_aa: CASSARAGSSYEQYF
cdr3_nt: TGTGCCAGCAGCGCAAGAGCGGGAAGCTCCTACGAGCAGTACTTC

d_call: TRBD2
v_call: TRBV6-6
j_call: TRBJ2-7
clone_size: few
cdr3_aa: CASRALTSGGFDEQYF
cdr3_nt: TGTGCCAGCAGGGCTTTAACTAGCGGGGGGTTTGACGAGCAGTACTTC

d_call: -
v_call: TRBV10-3
j_call: TRBJ2-3
clone_size: many
cdr3_aa: CAISEKGTDTQYF
cdr3_nt: TGTGCCATCAGTGAGAAGGGGACAGATACGCAGTATTTT

d_call: -
v_call: TRBV12-3/TRBV12-4
j_call: TRBJ2-1
clone_size: -
cdr3_aa: CASSFPTSGEQFF
cdr3_nt: TGTGCCAGCAGTTTCCCGACCTCGGGCGAGCAGTTCTTC

d_call: TRBD1
v_call: TRBV20-1
j_call: TRBJ1-1
clone_size: -
cdr3_aa: CSASPGTGFSEAFF
cdr3_nt: TGCAGTGCTAGCCCGGGGACAGGGTTTTCTGAAGCTTTCTTT

d_call: -
v_call: TRBV20-1
j_call: TRBJ1-1
clone_size: -
cdr3_aa: CSAPRAKARTEAFF
cdr3_nt: TGCAGTGCCCCACGGGCGAAGGCGAGGACTGAAGCTTTCTTT

d_call: TRBD1
v_call: TRBV20-1
j_call: TRBJ1-2
clone_size: few
cdr3_aa: CSARGQGAVGYTF
cdr3_nt: TGCAGTGCTAGAGGACAGGGAGCGGTTGGCTACACCTTC

d_call: -
v_call: TRBV2
j_call: TRBJ1-2
clone_size: few
cdr3_aa: CASERESYGYTF
cdr3_nt: TGTGCCAGCGAACGAGAATCCTATGGCTACACCTTC

d_call: TRBD2
v_call: TRBV7-8
j_call: TRBJ2-1
clone_size: -
cdr3_aa: CASSLDSGGRHYNEQFF
cdr3_nt: TGTGCCAGCAGCTTAGATTCGGGCGGGAGGCACTACAATGAGCAGTTCTTC

d_call: TRBD2
v_call: TRBV20-1
j_call: TRBJ2-5
clone_size: -
cdr3_aa: CSGELAGAETQYF
cdr3_nt: TGCAGTGGCGAACTAGCGGGAGCAGAGACCCAGTACTTC

d_call: -
v_call: TRBV7-2
j_call: TRBJ2-5
clone_size: few
cdr3_aa: CASSLFREVIETQYF
cdr3_nt: TGTGCCAGCAGCTTATTTAGGGAGGTAATCGAGACCCAGTACTTC

d_call: TRBD2
v_call: TRBV12-3/TRBV12-4
j_call: TRBJ2-1
clone_size: few
cdr3_aa: CASSLWRGGDNEQFF
cdr3_nt: TGTGCCAGCAGTTTGTGGCGCGGGGGGGACAATGAGCAGTTCTTC

d_call: TRBD1
v_call: TRBV13
j_call: TRBJ1-1
clone_size: -
cdr3_aa: CASSSPVRGRGITEAFF
cdr3_nt: TGTGCCAGCAGCTCCCCCGTCAGGGGGCGGGGTATCACTGAAGCTTTCTTT

d_call: -
v_call: TRBV5-1
j_call: TRBJ1-2
clone_size: -
cdr3_aa: CASSYGHTGADGYTF
cdr3_nt: TGCGCCAGCAGCTATGGGCACACCGGGGCGGATGGCTACACCTTC

d_call: -
v_call: TRBV30
j_call: TRBJ1-6
clone_size: few
cdr3_aa: CAWSSGRQHSPLHF
cdr3_nt: TGTGCCTGGAGTAGTGGACGGCAGCATTCACCCCTCCACTTT

d_call: TRBD2
v_call: TRBV24-1
j_call: TRBJ2-5
clone_size: -
cdr3_aa: CATSDLLAGETQYF
cdr3_nt: TGTGCCACCAGTGATTTGCTAGCGGGGGAGACCCAGTACTTC

d_call: TRBD2
v_call: TRBV7-3
j_call: TRBJ2-1
clone_size: -
cdr3_aa: CASSGTGTSHNEQFF
cdr3_nt: TGTGCCAGCAGCGGAACCGGGACTAGTCACAATGAGCAGTTCTTC

d_call: -
v_call: TRBV30
j_call: TRBJ2-2
clone_size: -
cdr3_aa: CALGGENTGELFF
cdr3_nt: TGTGCCCTCGGAGGGGAGAACACCGGGGAGCTGTTTTTT

d_call: -
v_call: TRBV7-2
j_call: TRBJ1-2
clone_size: few
cdr3_aa: CASSLGWSEGYGYTF
cdr3_nt: TGTGCCAGCAGCTTAGGGTGGTCGGAGGGCTATGGCTACACCTTC

d_call: TRBD1
v_call: TRBV9
j_call: TRBJ2-5
clone_size: few
cdr3_aa: CASSARNRQGQETQYF
cdr3_nt: TGTGCCAGCAGCGCCAGGAACCGACAGGGGCAAGAGACCCAGTACTTC

d_call: -
v_call: TRBV9
j_call: TRBJ2-1
clone_size: -
cdr3_aa: CASSVATGRYNEQFF
cdr3_nt: TGTGCCAGCAGCGTAGCTACTGGGAGATACAATGAGCAGTTCTTC

d_call: TRBD2
v_call: TRBV4-3
j_call: TRBJ2-5
clone_size: -
cdr3_aa: CASSQDPASGGETQYF
cdr3_nt: TGCGCCAGCAGCCAAGATCCGGCCAGCGGGGGGGAGACCCAGTACTTC

d_call: -
v_call: TRBV4-1
j_call: TRBJ2-1
clone_size: few
cdr3_aa: CASSQVHNEQFF
cdr3_nt: TGCGCCAGCAGCCAAGTCCACAATGAGCAGTTCTTC

d_call: -
v_call: TRBV7-2
j_call: TRBJ2-2
clone_size: -
cdr3_aa: CASSLKLGPGELFF
cdr3_nt: TGTGCCAGCAGCTTGAAACTCGGGCCCGGGGAGCTGTTTTTT

d_call: TRBD1
v_call: TRBV11-2
j_call: TRBJ1-4
clone_size: many
cdr3_aa: CASSYTGTVNEKLFF
cdr3_nt: TGTGCCAGCAGCTATACGGGGACAGTAAATGAAAAACTGTTTTTT

d_call: -
v_call: TRBV2
j_call: TRBJ1-2
clone_size: many
cdr3_aa: CASRDSNYGYTF
cdr3_nt: TGTGCCAGCAGGGACAGTAACTATGGCTACACCTTC

d_call: -
v_call: TRBV15
j_call: TRBJ2-1
clone_size: -
cdr3_aa: CATSRDKARFQEQFF
cdr3_nt: TGTGCCACCAGCAGAGATAAAGCCAGGTTTCAAGAGCAGTTCTTC

d_call: -
v_call: TRBV12-3/TRBV12-4
j_call: TRBJ2-3
clone_size: many
cdr3_aa: CASSFVSSTDTQYF
cdr3_nt: TGTGCCAGCAGTTTTGTGTCTAGCACAGATACGCAGTATTTT

d_call: TRBD2
v_call: TRBV4-3
j_call: TRBJ2-3
clone_size: -
cdr3_aa: CASSQETAGGADTQYF
cdr3_nt: TGCGCCAGCAGCCAAGAAACAGCGGGAGGCGCAGATACGCAGTATTTT

d_call: -
v_call: TRBV7-8
j_call: TRBJ1-6
clone_size: -
cdr3_aa: CASSLALRRTTYNSPLHF
cdr3_nt: TGTGCCAGCAGCTTAGCGCTTCGGCGGACGACCTATAATTCACCCCTCCACTTT

d_call: -
v_call: TRBV20-1
j_call: TRBJ2-1
clone_size: -
cdr3_aa: CSAREPGTGQFF
cdr3_nt: TGCAGTGCTAGAGAACCCGGGACCGGGCAGTTCTTC

d_call: TRBD1
v_call: TRBV5-1
j_call: TRBJ1-1
clone_size: few
cdr3_aa: CASSLANQGAEAFF
cdr3_nt: TGCGCCAGCAGCTTGGCGAATCAGGGGGCTGAAGCTTTCTTT

d_call: TRBD1
v_call: TRBV20-1
j_call: TRBJ2-6
clone_size: few
cdr3_aa: CSAREGTGSNVLTF
cdr3_nt: TGCAGTGCTAGAGAGGGGACAGGGAGCAACGTCCTGACTTTC

d_call: -
v_call: TRBV23-1
j_call: TRBJ2-7
clone_size: -
cdr3_aa: CASSQSCRIPYEQYF
cdr3_nt: TGCGCCAGCAGTCAATCTTGCAGGATTCCCTACGAGCAGTACTTC

d_call: -
v_call: TRBV5-6
j_call: TRBJ2-7
clone_size: few
cdr3_aa: CASSLSGGPSYEQYF
cdr3_nt: TGTGCCAGCAGCTTGTCCGGGGGCCCTTCCTACGAGCAGTACTTC

d_call: -
v_call: TRBV4-2
j_call: TRBJ2-7
clone_size: few
cdr3_aa: CASSHQLVDEQYF
cdr3_nt: TGTGCCAGCAGCCATCAGTTAGTCGACGAGCAGTACTTC

d_call: TRBD2
v_call: TRBV7-3
j_call: TRBJ2-3
clone_size: -
cdr3_aa: CASTVGTSADTQYF
cdr3_nt: TGTGCCAGCACCGTGGGGACTAGCGCAGATACGCAGTATTTT

d_call: -
v_call: TRBV12-3/TRBV12-4
j_call: TRBJ2-5
clone_size: -
cdr3_aa: CASSSQPPAEETQYF
cdr3_nt: TGTGCCAGCAGTTCCCAGCCCCCAGCGGAAGAGACCCAGTACTTC

d_call: -
v_call: TRBV24-1
j_call: TRBJ2-5
clone_size: few
cdr3_aa: CATSDPQKTQYF
cdr3_nt: TGTGCCACCAGTGATCCGCAGAAGACCCAGTACTTC

d_call: TRBD1
v_call: TRBV11-2
j_call: TRBJ2-1
clone_size: few
cdr3_aa: CASSLMPGQLLYNEQFF
cdr3_nt: TGTGCCAGCAGCTTAATGCCGGGACAGCTCCTCTACAATGAGCAGTTCTTC

d_call: -
v_call: TRBV19
j_call: TRBJ2-7
clone_size: -
cdr3_aa: CASSPLAGERERGPYEQYF
cdr3_nt: TGTGCCAGTAGTCCCCTGGCGGGAGAGAGAGAAAGGGGGCCCTACGAGCAGTACTTC

d_call: -
v_call: TRBV6-5
j_call: TRBJ2-7
clone_size: few
cdr3_aa: CASKFTWGEQYF
cdr3_nt: TGTGCCAGCAAATTTACGTGGGGTGAGCAGTACTTC